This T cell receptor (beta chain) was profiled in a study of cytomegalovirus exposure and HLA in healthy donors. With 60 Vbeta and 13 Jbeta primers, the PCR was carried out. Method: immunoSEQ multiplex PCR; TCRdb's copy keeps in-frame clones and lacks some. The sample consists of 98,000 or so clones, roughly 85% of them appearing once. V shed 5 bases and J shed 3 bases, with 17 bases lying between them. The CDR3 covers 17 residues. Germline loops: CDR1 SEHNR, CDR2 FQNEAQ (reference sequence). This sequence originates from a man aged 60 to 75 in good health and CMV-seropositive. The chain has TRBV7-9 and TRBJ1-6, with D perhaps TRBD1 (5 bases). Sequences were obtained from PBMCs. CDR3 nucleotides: TGTGCCAGCAGCCCAGTTTGGGGCCAGAACTATAATTCACCCCTCCACTTT. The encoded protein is CASSPVWGQNYNSPLHF.